This TCR beta chain was recovered during a study of blood T cell repertoires in COVID-19. The CDR3 runs 15 residues. Germline loops: CDR1 MNHEY, CDR2 SVGAGI. V was pared by 8 bases and J by 2 bases, with 4 bases of the junction left unmatched. Profiled with immunoSEQ multiplex PCR; TCRdb holds only in-frame clones, not every one. The table records 200,000 to 250,000 clones, more than 80% of them present only once. The study drew participants aged about 18 to 95 years from some 24 US areas. The rearrangement uses TRBV6-5 and TRBJ2-6; 9 bases agree with TRBD1. This receptor was identified in a man aged 55 to 69 who had recovered from COVID-19. Input material: PBMCs or T cells enriched from blood (not recorded which). In DNA form, the CDR3 reads TGTGCCAGCGGAAGGACAGGGGCTGGGGCCAACGTCCTGACTTTC. It encodes CASGRTGAGANVLTF.